These T cell receptor beta chains were read from a single sample in a study of identical twins. Each CDR3 protein is one row after TCRdb ran MiXCR on the 5' RACE reads. The table has around 100,000 distinct CDR3 sequences, around 5.5% seen once; the top ten hold approximately 12%. What was sequenced was memory T cells sorted from blood. The receptor set was obtained from a woman in her fifties or sixties in good health. Each CDR3 is given with its conserved first and last residue. The D gene is left open where the match is weak. The listing skips clone size in some rows; elsewhere it reads once, few, many or a size class.

>many|TRBD1|TRBJ1-5|TRBV12-5
TGTGCTAGTGGTTTGGGAATTGGGACAGATAGCAATCAGCCCCAGCATTTT
CASGLGIGTDSNQPQHF
>many|TRBD1|TRBJ1-5|TRBV4-1
TGCGCCAGCAGCCGCGGACAGGCGGGTACTCAGCCCCAGCATTTT
CASSRGQAGTQPQHF
>many|.|TRBJ1-5|TRBV5-1
TGCGCCAGCAGCTTGGCCGGGGTTGGCAATCAGCCCCAGCATTTT
CASSLAGVGNQPQHF
>.|TRBD1|TRBJ2-1|TRBV12-3/TRBV12-4
TGTGCCAGCAGTTTAGCCTTGGGACAGGGGGCAAATGAGCAGTTCTTC
CASSLALGQGANEQFF
>.|.|TRBJ1-5|TRBV2
TGTGCCAGCAGTGCGCAAATCAATCAGCCCCAGCATTTT
CASSAQINQPQHF
>many|.|TRBJ1-1|TRBV23-1
TGCGCCAGCGTCGAGGGGGAGAGCACTGAAGCTTTCTTT
CASVEGESTEAFF
>.|.|TRBJ1-3|TRBV6-5
TGTGCCAGCAGTGGACCGGGAGGCTCTGGGGACACCATATATTTT
CASSGPGGSGDTIYF
>.|.|TRBJ2-1|TRBV4-2
TGTGCCAGCAGCCAAGATCTGAGGGAGAGGGACAATGAGCAGTTCTTC
CASSQDLRERDNEQFF
>.|.|TRBJ2-2|TRBV3-1
TGTGCCAGCAAGACTAGTCGGTTCACCGGGGAGCTGTTTTTT
CASKTSRFTGELFF
>.|.|TRBJ2-1|TRBV7-3
TGTGCCAGCAGATCGTTAGGGACCTCCAATGAGCAGTTCTTC
CASRSLGTSNEQFF
>many|.|TRBJ2-1|TRBV11-3
TGTGCCAGCAGCGGAGGGGTGTCCGGTAGCCGGTACAATGAGCAGTTCTTC
CASSGGVSGSRYNEQFF
>many|TRBD1|TRBJ1-1|TRBV20-1
TGCAGTGCTGGACAGGGGGCCACTGAAGCTTTCTTT
CSAGQGATEAFF
>many|.|TRBJ2-1|TRBV6-2/TRBV6-3
TGTGCCAGCAGCCATACCCGACTGGAAAACTCCTACAATGAGCAGTTCTTC
CASSHTRLENSYNEQFF
>many|.|TRBJ1-1|TRBV9
TGTGCCAGCAGCGTAGGATTCGGAGGGGGAGACACTGAAGCTTTCTTT
CASSVGFGGGDTEAFF
>many|.|TRBJ2-1|TRBV24-1
TGTGCCACCCGAAGGAGGGCTGAGGATGAGCAGTTCTTC
CATRRRAEDEQFF
>many|TRBD1|TRBJ1-2|TRBV29-1
TGCAGCGTTGAAGATGGGGACAGGGACGGCTACACCTTC
CSVEDGDRDGYTF
>many|.|TRBJ1-1|TRBV30
TGTGCCTGGAGTGCGGGGCTGAACACTGAAGCTTTCTTT
CAWSAGLNTEAFF
>.|TRBD2|TRBJ2-7|TRBV3-1
TGTGCCAGCAGCGTCGGGACTAGCGGCTTGGGTTTC
CASSVGTSGLGF
>many|.|TRBJ2-1|TRBV18
TGTGCCAGCTCACCCTACATGACAGTCTCCTACAATGAGCAGTTCTTC
CASSPYMTVSYNEQFF
>many|.|TRBJ2-4|TRBV11-2
TGTGCCAGCAGCTTACCCGGGGCCAAAAACATTCAGTACTTC
CASSLPGAKNIQYF
>many|TRBD1|TRBJ2-3|TRBV24-1
TGTGCCACCGCATCCGGGACAGGGAGAGCAGATACGCAGTATTTT
CATASGTGRADTQYF
>many|TRBD2|TRBJ2-3|TRBV29-1
TGCAGCTGTATCCCGGGACTAGCGAGGTCAGCGCAGTATTTT
CSCIPGLARSAQYF
>.|TRBD2|TRBJ2-1|TRBV6-4
TGTGCCAGCAGTCCCAGGGGGTCTAGCGGGAGTCAGAGAGAGCAGTTCTTC
CASSPRGSSGSQREQFF
>few|.|TRBJ2-5|TRBV27
TGTGCCAGCAGTTTACTTGGCAGCGAGACCCAGTACTTC
CASSLLGSETQYF
>many|TRBD2|TRBJ2-1|TRBV6-5
TGTGCCGCAGCGGCCAGCGGGAGGCGCAATGAGCAGTTCTTC
CAAAASGRRNEQFF
>many|TRBD1|TRBJ1-2|TRBV20-1
TGCAGTGCTACAGGGACAGCTTATGGCTACACCTTC
CSATGTAYGYTF
>many|.|TRBJ2-5|TRBV7-8
TGTGCCAGCAGCCCCGGTGGGACAACACAAGAGACCCAGTACTTC
CASSPGGTTQETQYF
>many|.|TRBJ1-2|TRBV25-1
TGTGCCAGCAGTGAGGTCGGGGCGTCGATCAATGGCTACACCTTC
CASSEVGASINGYTF
>many|.|TRBJ2-7|TRBV5-1
TGCGCCAGCAGCATACAGGGAGACGAGCAGTACTTC
CASSIQGDEQYF
>many|.|TRBJ2-4|TRBV7-2
TGTGCCAGCAGCTATACAGCGGTGAACATTCAGTACTTC
CASSYTAVNIQYF
>many|.|TRBJ2-6|TRBV29-1
TGCAGCGTTGAATGGGACTCTGGGGCCAACGTCCTGACTTTC
CSVEWDSGANVLTF
>many|.|TRBJ2-5|TRBV12-3/TRBV12-4
TGTGCCAGCAGTTTAGCGCCTGCACCTGGGGAGACCCAGTACTTC
CASSLAPAPGETQYF
>few|TRBD2|TRBJ2-2|TRBV11-1
TGTGCCAGCAGCGGGACTATCGCCGGGGAGCTGTTTTTT
CASSGTIAGELFF
>few|TRBD2|TRBJ2-7|TRBV7-3
TGTGCCAGCAGCTTACTAGCGGGGGGGGCCTACGAGCAGTACTTC
CASSLLAGGAYEQYF
>many|.|TRBJ1-1|TRBV7-2
TGTGCCAGCAGGAGGGCCCCGGTCACTGAAGCTTTCTTT
CASRRAPVTEAFF
>many|TRBD1|TRBJ2-5|TRBV6-6
TGTGCCAGCAGTCCCTGGGACAGGGAGAAGACCCAGTACTTC
CASSPWDREKTQYF
>many|.|TRBJ1-1|TRBV20-1
TGCAGTGCTAGAGCCGAGACTGAAGCTTTCTTT
CSARAETEAFF
>few|TRBD1|TRBJ2-1|TRBV25-1
TGTGCCAGCAGAACGGCAGGGGGCATCCACAATGAGCAGTTCTTC
CASRTAGGIHNEQFF
>many|.|TRBJ2-3|TRBV2
TGTGCCAGCAGTGAAAACAGGCCGCGGGGTGGCACAGATACGCAGTATTTT
CASSENRPRGGTDTQYF
>many|TRBD2|TRBJ2-5|TRBV3-1
TGTGCCAGCAGCCGCTCGGCGGGACTAGCGGGAGGAAAGACCCAGTACTTC
CASSRSAGLAGGKTQYF
>many|.|TRBJ1-5|TRBV7-2
TGTGCCAGCAGCTTAGGTGGGGGCGGCTATAGCAATCAGCCCCAGCATTTT
CASSLGGGGYSNQPQHF
>few|.|TRBJ2-5|TRBV11-2
TGTGCCAGCAGCCGTACCTTGAGTAGAGAAGAGACCCAGTACTTC
CASSRTLSREETQYF
>many|TRBD1|TRBJ1-5|TRBV4-1
TGCGCCAGCAGCCAACAGGGGGTAAATCAGCCCCAGCATTTT
CASSQQGVNQPQHF
>many|.|TRBJ1-3|TRBV4-2
TGTGCCAGCAGCCAAGCGCAGATACAGGGCGGCGGAAACACCATATATTTT
CASSQAQIQGGGNTIYF
>.|.|TRBJ1-1|TRBV14
TGTGCCAGCAGCCAAGAGAGGGTCCAGGGCGGAGCTTTCTTT
CASSQERVQGGAFF
>many|.|TRBJ2-1|TRBV20-1
TGCAGTGCTATAGGGAGACTAGGAAACAATGAGCAGTTCTTC
CSAIGRLGNNEQFF
>few|TRBD2|TRBJ2-1|TRBV19
TGTGCCAGTAGTATGGTTCAAGCGGGAGGTGAGCAGTTCTTC
CASSMVQAGGEQFF
>many|.|TRBJ2-5|TRBV30
TGTGCCTGGAGTGCCCCCGGGGCTGGGGAGACCCAGTACTTC
CAWSAPGAGETQYF
>many|.|TRBJ2-1|TRBV3-1
TGTGCCAGCAGCCAAGCTGCTGTCCGGAATAATGAGCAGTTCTTC
CASSQAAVRNNEQFF
>many|.|TRBJ1-2|TRBV3-1
TGTGCCAGCAGCCGCACAACCAGCGGCTACACCTTC
CASSRTTSGYTF
>many|.|TRBJ2-5|TRBV5-1
TGCGCCAGCAGCCCCGGAGGGAGCCAAGAGACCCAGTACTTC
CASSPGGSQETQYF
>many|.|TRBJ2-5|TRBV11-2
TGTGCCAGCAGCTTAGGTCGGAAGGGGACCTCAGAGACCCAGTACTTC
CASSLGRKGTSETQYF